Shown below are 21 T cell receptor beta chains from a single sample sequenced in a study of blood T cell repertoires in COVID-19. Only in-frame clones appear in the TCRdb table, and some are missing; sequencing was by immunoSEQ multiplex PCR. This sample has about 180,000 clones; approximately 80% occur once, and the top ten carry about 1.5%. Sequencing was done on a sample of peripheral blood. The receptors were sampled from a human donor in a cohort sampled during active COVID-19.

The chain joins TRBV3-1 (or the pseudogene TRBV3-2) to TRBJ2-7, with a weak D call TRBD2 (5 bases). Germline CDR1 and CDR2: LGHDT and YNNKEL (reference sequence). Trimming removed 4 bases from V and 4 bases from J, with 11 bases in between. The CDR3 spans 13 residues. CDR3 bases: TGTGCCAGCAGCCTCGCACGGGGATACGAGCAGTACTTC. Its protein is CASSLARGYEQYF.

The chain is built from TRBV10-2 and TRBJ2-3, with 12 bases matching TRBD2. This CDR3 region has 19 residues. Germline CDR1 reads WSHSY; CDR2 reads SAAADI. V dropped 4 bases and J dropped 0; count of bases not matched to a gene: 11. The CDR3, as DNA: TGCGCCAGCAGTGGAGGGCTAGCGGGAGGGCCGTCTAGCACAGATACGCAGTATTTT. Translated, it gives CASSGGLAGGPSSTDTQYF.

V is TRBV7-2 and J is TRBJ2-7; 7 nucleotides line up with TRBD1. This CDR3 region has 13 residues. V shed 5 bases, J shed 7 bases, and the junction held 8 bases outside the gene matches. CDR1 is SGHTA, CDR2 FQGNSA, per germline. The CDR3 DNA follows: TGTGCCAGCAGCCCTGACAGGGTAAGAGAGCAGTACTTC. Its translation: CASSPDRVREQYF.

CDR3 DNA: TGTGCCAGCAGCCCCGGTAGCGGGGGGCCGGGGGAGCAGTACTTC. Protein product: CASSPGSGGPGEQYF. The chain combines TRBV7-2 with TRBJ2-7; TRBD2 matches 10 bases. The germline V gene encodes CDR1 SGHTA and CDR2 FQGNSA. V trimming: 5 bases; J trimming: 7 bases; junction bases outside the gene matches: 11. The CDR3 sequence is 15 residues long.

V usage is TRBV6-2 or TRBV6-3 and J usage is TRBJ2-7; TRBD1 matches 9 bases. The V gene end was trimmed by 4 bases and the J gene end by 3 bases; junction bases not matched to a gene: 7. The CDR3 sequence is 15 residues long. CDR1 is MNHEY and CDR2 is SVGEGT in the germline V gene. CDR3 in amino acids: CASSSGTGSLYEQYF. DNA for the CDR3: TGTGCCAGCAGTTCCGGGACAGGGTCCCTCTACGAGCAGTACTTC.

The V gene is TRBV7-9, the J gene TRBJ2-7; no clear D. With 1 base removed from V and 7 bases from J, the gap between germline ends came to 14 bases. The CDR3 runs 14 residues. Germline assignment: CDR1 SEHNR and CDR2 FQNEAQ (reference sequence). Written as DNA, the CDR3 is TGTGCCAGCAGCTTAGAGGCCCGAACTACGGAGCAGTACTTC. Protein product: CASSLEARTTEQYF. Based on the CDR3 plus reference TRBV7-9 and TRBJ2-7, the full variable domain is DTGVSQNPRHKITKRGQNVTFRCDPISEHNRLYWYRQTLGQGPEFLTYFQNEAQLEKSRLLSDRFSAERPKGSFSTLEIQRTEQGDSAMYLCASSLEARTTEQYFGPGTRLTVT.

The chain couples TRBV5-6 to TRBJ1-2; TRBD1 is a possible D gene (5 bases). V was pared by 4 bases and J by 4 bases, with 14 bases between. The germline V gene encodes CDR1 SGHDT and CDR2 YYEEEE. The CDR3 is 14 residues long. The CDR3 reads CASSLSGAIYGYTF. Here the CDR3 DNA reads TGTGCCAGCAGCCTCTCTGGGGCCATCTATGGCTACACCTTC.

This clone was seen only once. This chain connects TRBV11-2 to TRBJ1-1; 9 bases line up with TRBD1. Germline V gene sequence: CDR1 SGHAT, CDR2 FQNNGV. This CDR3 comprises 15 residues. J was trimmed by 2 bases and V by 5 bases; bases with no gene match: 6. CDR3: CASSPRTGDNTEAFF. The CDR3 DNA follows: TGTGCCAGCAGCCCCAGGACAGGGGATAACACTGAAGCTTTCTTT.

Only a few counts were recorded for this clone. The chain uses TRBV4-2 and TRBJ2-7; D is uncertain. CDR1 LGHNA and CDR2 YNFKEQ come from the germline V gene. Trimming took 3 bases from V and 1 from J, leaving 13 bases between them. The CDR3 loop spans 15 amino acids. The CDR3 nucleotides read TGTGCCAGCAGCCATGATGACACTTCATCCTACGAGCAGTACTTC. It codes for CASSHDDTSSYEQYF.

The chain combines TRBV11-2 with TRBJ2-7; TRBD2 aligns across 8 bases. V lost 4 bases, J lost 4 bases, and 6 bases stayed unmatched. Germline V gene data show CDR1 as SGHAT and CDR2 as FQNNGV. The length of the CDR3 is 14 residues. The CDR3 sequence is CASSSQREYYEQYF. The DNA for the CDR3 is TGTGCCAGCAGCTCACAGCGGGAGTATTACGAGCAGTACTTC. Variable domain in full (rest from reference TRBV11-2 and TRBJ2-7): EAGVAQSPRYKIIEKRQSVAFWCNPISGHATLYWYQQILGQGPKLLIQFQNNGVVDDSQLPKDRFSAERLKGVDSTLKIQPAKLEDSAVYLCASSSQREYYEQYFGPGTRLTVT.

The V and J genes are TRBV7-2 and TRBJ2-7, with D possibly TRBD1 on 5 matching bases. This CDR3 contains 16 residues. Trimming took 5 bases from V and 5 from J, leaving 22 bases between them. Germline CDR1 SGHTA, CDR2 FQGNSA. The DNA of the CDR3 is TGTGCCAGCAGCGACGGAATTACAGGTGTCCTAGACGAGCAGTACTTC. Protein sequence: CASSDGITGVLDEQYF.

The genes are TRBV28 and TRBJ2-7, with D maybe TRBD1 (5 bases). The V and J ends lost 6 bases and 0 bases respectively, with 9 bases between them. Germline lookup yields CDR1 MDHEN and CDR2 SYDVKM. There are 13 residues in the CDR3. This chain's CDR3 is CASRLDNSYEQYF. The DNA of the CDR3 is TGTGCCAGCAGGTTGGACAACTCCTACGAGCAGTACTTC.

This chain connects TRBV14 to TRBJ1-4; D may be TRBD1 (6 bases). The CDR3 sequence is 15 residues long. Germline CDR1 reads SGHDN; CDR2 reads FVKESK. Trimming took 2 bases from V and 3 from J, leaving 10 bases between them. CDR3 sequence: CASSQTQGANEKLFF. The DNA of the CDR3 is TGTGCCAGCAGCCAAACACAGGGTGCTAATGAAAAACTGTTTTTT.

This sequence joins TRBV10-3 and TRBJ2-7; 8 bases line up with TRBD2. Germline-derived CDR1 and CDR2 are ENHRY and SYGVKD. The trim removed 6 bases at V and 6 bases at J, leaving 4 bases unmatched. CDR3 length: 12 residues. This CDR3 reads CAIRGLGIEQYF. DNA for the CDR3: TGTGCCATCAGGGGACTAGGGATCGAGCAGTACTTC.

The rearrangement links TRBV6-6 to TRBJ1-2; perhaps TRBD1 as D (6 bases). The ends were cut back, 7 bases at V and 8 bases at J, with 14 bases in the middle. The CDR3 totals 12 residues. CDR1 MNHNY and CDR2 SVGAGI come from the germline V gene (reference sequence). The CDR3 here is CASITGLSGYTF. The DNA of the CDR3 is TGTGCCAGCATCACAGGGTTATCAGGCTACACCTTC.

The chain employs TRBV27 and TRBJ1-5; a possible D gene is TRBD1 (6 bases). Germline values: CDR1 MNHEY, CDR2 SMNVEV (reference sequence). The V end lost 2 bases, the J end lost 0 bases, and 11 bases lay between the germline ends. The CDR3 extends over 16 amino acids. The CDR3 DNA reads TGTGCCAGCAGTTTAGTGACAGGTGATAGCAATCAGCCCCAGCATTTT. Residues: CASSLVTGDSNQPQHF.

This clone was counted a single time. V and J are TRBV5-5 and TRBJ1-5; 9 bases map to TRBD1. Germline lookup yields CDR1 SGHKS and CDR2 YYEKEE (reference sequence). CDR3 size: 14 residues. With 8 bases clipped from V and 6 bases from J, the junction kept 9 bases outside the gene matches. The DNA for the CDR3 is TGTGCCAGTGACACAGGGGGCAAGGGTCAGCCCCAGCATTTT. This translates into CASDTGGKGQPQHF.

This chain joins TRBV28 and TRBJ1-2; no clear D gene. From germline, CDR1 is MDHEN and CDR2 SYDVKM. There are 11 residues in the CDR3. Trimming took 6 bases from V and 8 from J, leaving 10 bases between them. Here the CDR3 DNA reads TGTGCCAGCAGCGGTCATCTGGGCTACACCTTC. It is translated as CASSGHLGYTF.

The rearrangement uses TRBV3-1 (or the pseudogene TRBV3-2) and TRBJ1-6; 9 positions agree with TRBD1. The CDR3 covers 15 residues. Trimming took 2 bases from V and 9 from J; bases not matched to a gene: 5. CDR1 and CDR2 (germline): LGHDT, YNNKEL (reference sequence). The CDR3 is CASSQRNRGRSPLHF. The CDR3 DNA sequence: TGTGCCAGCAGCCAAAGAAACAGGGGGCGTTCACCCCTCCACTTT.

V is TRBV5-1 and J is TRBJ2-3, with 9 nucleotides matching TRBD2. This CDR3 is built from 15 residues. Germline CDR1 is SGHRS and CDR2 is YFSETQ. V lost 6 bases, J lost 6 bases, and 11 bases stayed unmatched. CDR3 protein: CASTAGGSGPDTQYF. The CDR3 nucleotides read TGCGCCAGCACCGCGGGGGGGTCAGGCCCCGATACGCAGTATTTT.

V and J are TRBV9 and TRBJ1-1; the match to TRBD1 covers 8 bases. The CDR3 sequence is 18 residues long. CDR1 SGDLS and CDR2 YYNGEE come from the germline V gene. J gave up 1 base and V 0 bases, and 11 bases lay outside the gene matches. CDR3 coding DNA: TGTGCCAGCAGCGTAGCCCATGGTCAGGGGGCGCAGAACACTGAAGCTTTCTTT. Amino acids: CASSVAHGQGAQNTEAFF. The full variable domain, its missing parts supplied by reference TRBV9 and TRBJ1-1, is DSGVTQTPKHLITATGQRVTLRCSPRSGDLSVYWYQQSLDQGLQFLIQYYNGEERAKGNILERFSAQQFPDLHSELNLSSLELGDSALYFCASSVAHGQGAQNTEAFFGQGTRLTVV.